Shown below are 23 T cell receptor beta chains from a single sample sequenced in a study of post-analysis software for immune sequencing data. General study results and limits: TRBV5-6, TRBV5-1 and TRBV20-1 belonged to a set of roughly five TRBV segments that were more frequent in patients than controls.

TCR beta libraries were prepared from cDNA with unique molecular identifiers. TCRdb re-derived calls from the PCR reads in MiXCR, one entry per CDR3 protein. The table shows some 800,000 distinct CDR3 sequences, with about half occurring only once. Their target antigens are unknown. The sequencing sample was made of blood. These receptor sequences come from a girl aged 5-17 years with multiple sclerosis.

The rearrangement links TRBV7-2 to TRBJ2-6, with D perhaps TRBD1 (6 bases). The CDR3 has 16 amino acids. CDR1 SGHTA and CDR2 FQGNSA come from the germline V gene. V lost 5 bases and J 4 bases, leaving 15 bases between the germline ends. The CDR3 protein is CASSIQGFGGANVLTF. CDR3 DNA: TGTGCCAGCAGCATACAGGGTTTCGGGGGGGCCAACGTCCTGACTTTC.

CDR3 sequence: CATSDGTAAKNIQYF. CDR3 bases: TGTGCCACCAGTGACGGGACAGCGGCCAAAAACATTCAGTACTTC. The gene calls are TRBV24-1 and TRBJ2-4; TRBD1 matches at 7 bases. Germline V gene sequence: CDR1 KGHDR, CDR2 SFDVKD. This CDR3 is built from 15 residues. Unmatched junction bases numbered 3, after V lost 4 bases and J lost 1 base.

This clonotype occurred many times. This chain connects TRBV12-3 or TRBV12-4 to TRBJ2-7; no definite D call. CDR3 size: 12 residues. Trimming left V 3 bases short and J 4 bases short, with 7 bases between. The DNA of the CDR3 is TGTGCCAGCAGTTTCGTTGGGTACGAGCAGTACTTC. This gives the protein CASSFVGYEQYF.

CDR3 nucleotides: TGCAGTGCTAGAGACGGGAACTACAATGAGCAGTTCTTC. Residues: CSARDGNYNEQFF. The chain has TRBV20-1 and TRBJ2-1; perhaps TRBD2 as D (5 bases). The germline CDR1 and CDR2 sequences are DFQATT and SNEGSKA (reference sequence). This CDR3 comprises 13 residues. The germline V and J ends were trimmed by 0 bases and 3 bases, with 6 bases remaining between them.

This clonotype was seen more than once but under ten times. The chain has TRBV27 and TRBJ2-5; D is possibly TRBD1 or TRBD2 (5 bases each). In germline, CDR1 is MNHEY, CDR2 SMNVEV (reference sequence). This CDR3 is 17 amino acids long. Trimming removed 1 base at V and 5 bases at J, with 20 bases between. The CDR3, as DNA: TGTGCCAGCAGTTTATACGGAAGGGGAGCGTCGGTCGAGACCCAGTACTTC. It specifies CASSLYGRGASVETQYF.

This clonotype has more than one count but fewer than ten. The rearrangement links TRBV12-3 or TRBV12-4 to TRBJ1-2; 7 bases fit TRBD1. The CDR3 loop spans 15 amino acids. The V and J ends lost 5 bases and 7 bases, in that order; junction bases with no gene match: 13. CDR3 region: CASSPGNPGGLGYTF. DNA for the CDR3: TGTGCCAGCAGTCCCGGGAACCCAGGGGGACTTGGCTACACCTTC.

The chain is built from TRBV12-3 or TRBV12-4 and TRBJ1-2; D may be TRBD1 (6 bases). There are 16 residues in the CDR3. Trimming cost V 4 bases and J 7 bases, with 22 bases left between them. The CDR3 here is CASSSTGTSYRGGYTF. CDR3 coding DNA: TGTGCCAGCAGTTCCACCGGGACATCCTACAGAGGTGGCTACACCTTC.

This clonotype has only a few counts. The chain joins TRBV7-2 to TRBJ2-7; 7 nucleotides match TRBD1. The V gene end was trimmed by 1 base and the J gene end by 3 bases; junction bases not matched to a gene: 6. This CDR3 region has 15 residues. Per germline, CDR1 SGHTA and CDR2 FQGNSA. DNA of the CDR3: TGTGCCAGCAGCTTAGATGGGACAGAGTTCTACGAGCAGTACTTC. It is translated as CASSLDGTEFYEQYF.

The V gene is TRBV14, the J gene TRBJ2-5; the match to TRBD2 covers 7 bases. The J call may be in error: the DNA end matches TRBJ2-7 better. Germline lookup yields CDR1 SGHDN and CDR2 FVKESK. The CDR3 covers 14 residues. CDR3 amino acids: CASSYRDYYYEQYF. The CDR3, as DNA: TGTGCCAGCTCTTACCGGGACTACTATTACGAGCAGTACTTC.

The chain is built from TRBV18 and TRBJ1-1; 8 bases match TRBD1. J lost 7 bases, V lost 5 bases, and 9 bases had no gene match. The CDR3 runs to 14 residues. The V gene's germline CDR1 is KGHSH and CDR2 LQKENI. This chain's CDR3 is CASSSGQGANEAFF. The CDR3 DNA sequence: TGTGCCAGCTCATCCGGACAGGGCGCGAATGAAGCTTTCTTT.

This CDR3 reads CASRWSGMSTDTQYF. CDR3 nucleotides: TGTGCCAGCAGATGGAGCGGGATGAGCACAGATACGCAGTATTTT. The chain carries TRBV12-3 or TRBV12-4 and TRBJ2-3, with TRBD2 matching 7 bases. The V gene end was trimmed by 6 bases and the J gene end by 0 bases; junction bases not matched to a gene: 6. The CDR3 runs to 15 residues.

This chain connects TRBV15 to TRBJ2-1; 7 bases fit TRBD2. This CDR3 has 14 residues. J was trimmed by 6 bases and V by 5 bases; bases with no gene match: 7. Germline values: CDR1 LNHNV, CDR2 YYDKDF (reference sequence). CDR3 region: CATSPTGGTNEQFF. The DNA of the CDR3 is TGTGCCACCAGCCCTACCGGGGGGACCAATGAGCAGTTCTTC.

This clonotype was seen a handful of times. The rearrangement links TRBV6-1 to TRBJ2-1, with 7 bases that match TRBD2. Germline-derived CDR1 and CDR2 are MNHNS and SASEGT. This CDR3 is built from 16 residues. J lost 5 bases, V lost 5 bases, and 12 bases had no gene match. The CDR3 reads CASSPSGLRGNNEQFF. The CDR3 coding sequence is TGTGCCAGCAGTCCATCGGGACTACGGGGAAACAATGAGCAGTTCTTC.

In this sample, this clonotype turned up once. DNA of the CDR3: TGTGCCAGCAGCTCCGACAGGGGGTTAGTGGGCTACACCTTC. Protein: CASSSDRGLVGYTF. This chain joins TRBV5-6 and TRBJ1-2; 9 positions match TRBD1. Germline assignment: CDR1 SGHDT and CDR2 YYEEEE. V lost 3 bases to trimming and J lost 8 bases; unmatched junction nucleotides: 8. This CDR3 spans 14 amino acids.

The chain combines TRBV5-1 with TRBJ2-1; the match to TRBD1 covers 7 bases. This CDR3 is 19 amino acids long. The J segment lost 6 bases and the V segment lost 0 bases, leaving 18 bases of the junction unmatched. CDR1 SGHRS and CDR2 YFSETQ come from the germline V gene. CDR3 sequence reads: CASSLDPDSASRQGNEQFF. The CDR3 bases are TGCGCCAGCAGCTTGGACCCCGATAGTGCCTCCCGACAGGGCAATGAGCAGTTCTTC.

This clonotype came up a few times. The rearrangement joins TRBV27 to TRBJ2-5; 7 bases match TRBD1. The CDR3 is 15 residues long. From germline, CDR1 is MNHEY and CDR2 SMNVEV (reference sequence). V gave up 1 base and J gave up 4 bases; unmatched junction bases: 6. The CDR3 protein is CASSLYEGAGETQYF. The CDR3 bases are TGTGCCAGCAGTTTATACGAGGGGGCTGGAGAGACCCAGTACTTC.

There are a few counts of this clonotype. The gene calls are TRBV14 and TRBJ2-1, with D perhaps TRBD2 (6 bases). Germline CDR1 is SGHDN and CDR2 is FVKESK. Trimming cost V 0 bases and J 8 bases, with 14 bases left between them. CDR3 length: 15 amino acids. The CDR3 is CASSQDGIAEDEQFF. The CDR3 nucleotides read TGTGCCAGCAGCCAAGATGGAATAGCGGAGGATGAGCAGTTCTTC. Complete variable domain (other parts from reference TRBV14 and TRBJ2-1): EAGVTQFPSHSVIEKGQTVTLRCDPISGHDNLYWYRRVMGKEIKFLLHFVKESKQDESGMPNNRFLAERTGGTYSTLKVQPAELEDSGVYFCASSQDGIAEDEQFFGPGTRLTVL.

V is TRBV3-1 and J is TRBJ2-7, with TRBD2 matching over 7 bases. CDR1 and CDR2 (germline): LGHDT, YNNKEL (reference sequence). The CDR3 covers 16 residues. The trim removed 3 bases at V and 4 bases at J, leaving 12 bases unmatched. The chain's CDR3 is CASSHPSGKGSYEQYF. Here the CDR3 DNA reads TGTGCCAGCAGCCACCCCAGCGGGAAAGGTTCGTACGAGCAGTACTTC.

The DNA of the CDR3 is TGTGCCAGCAGTTACGGGGACAGGGGGAGTAAAAAACTGTTTTTT. This encodes CASSYGDRGSKKLFF. This chain links TRBV6-6 with TRBJ1-4, with 11 bases aligning to TRBD1. Germline CDR1 and CDR2: MNHNY and SVGAGI (reference sequence). The CDR3 is made up of 15 amino acids. J lost 9 bases, V lost 2 bases, and 5 bases had no gene match.

The genes are TRBV29-1 and TRBJ1-1; the match to TRBD1 covers 9 bases. Germline V CDR1 and CDR2: SQVTM, ANQGSEA. V was clipped by 4 bases and J by 10 bases; unmatched bases: 4. The CDR3 is 11 residues long. The CDR3 loop is CSVGDRASAFF. The CDR3 region has the DNA TGCAGCGTTGGGGACAGGGCATCAGCTTTCTTT.

As for this clonotype: At one end the junction does not follow the germline gene, possibly because of a read error. The J gene is TRBJ2-1, the V gene TRBV15; 7 bases agree with TRBD1. This CDR3 is 16 amino acids long. Germline-derived CDR1 and CDR2 are LNHNV and YYDKDF (reference sequence). This chain's CDR3 is CATSATLTGIYDEQFF. The CDR3 DNA is TGTGCCACCAGCGCGACGTTGACAGGGATCTACGATGAGCAGTTCTTC.

This clonotype has a handful of counts. The CDR3 sequence: CASSEDRTSYEQYF. The CDR3 DNA is TGCGCCAGCAGCGAGGACAGGACGTCCTACGAGCAGTACTTC. The chain joins TRBV5-1 to TRBJ2-7, with TRBD1 matching 7 bases. Germline V lookup: CDR1 SGHRS, CDR2 YFSETQ. The V and J ends lost 4 bases and 1 base, in that order; junction bases with no gene match: 5. The CDR3 spans 14 residues.

This clonotype was observed once. This chain uses TRBV5-6 with TRBJ2-1; tentatively, D is TRBD1 (5 bases). The germline V and J ends were trimmed by 1 base and 8 bases, with 13 bases remaining between them. Germline V gene data show CDR1 as SGHDT and CDR2 as YYEEEE. The CDR3 covers 14 residues. The CDR3: CASSLLAGYDEQFF. In DNA, the CDR3 is TGTGCCAGCAGCTTGTTGGCAGGGTATGATGAGCAGTTCTTC. Full variable domain (rest looked up from reference TRBV5-6 and TRBJ2-1): DAGVTQSPTHLIKTRGQQVTLRCSPKSGHDTVSWYQQALGQGPQFIFQYYEEEERQRGNFPDRFSGHQFPNYSSELNVNALLLGDSALYLCASSLLAGYDEQFFGPGTRLTVL.